These T cell receptor beta chains were read from a single sample in a study of shared clonotypes between healthy human individuals. Some clones are missing from TCRdb's copy, which holds only in-frame ones; the method was immunoSEQ multiplex PCR. The sample shows about 590,000 clones, nearly 97% of them seen only once. Material: naive CD8+ T cells sorted from blood. Source of these receptors: a woman in her thirties in good health. Each CDR3 is given with its conserved first and last residue. D genes are given only for firm matches. Where a row states a size, it is once, few, many or the class of an expanded clone; other rows omit it.

TRBD1	TRBJ2-1	TRBV7-9	-	CASSPDRDNEQFF	TGTGCCAGCAGCCCGGACAGGGACAATGAGCAGTTCTTC
TRBD1	TRBJ1-2	TRBV11-2	once	CASSLIGGADGYTF	TGTGCCAGCAGCTTAATAGGGGGCGCGGATGGCTACACCTTC
-	TRBJ1-1	TRBV7-7	-	CASSLRGNTEAFF	TGTGCCAGCAGCTTACGTGGGAACACTGAAGCTTTCTTT
-	TRBJ2-1	TRBV9	-	CASSVEFGVNNEQFF	TGTGCCAGCAGCGTAGAGTTTGGGGTTAACAATGAGCAGTTCTTC
TRBD1	TRBJ1-4	TRBV28	-	CASSPPGQGGEKLFF	TGTGCCAGCAGTCCCCCGGGACAGGGTGGCGAAAAACTGTTTTTT
-	TRBJ2-1	TRBV28	-	CASSADRSSYNEQFF	TGTGCCAGCAGTGCCGACAGGAGCTCCTACAATGAGCAGTTCTTC
-	TRBJ2-1	TRBV27	once	CASSLSVYNEQFF	TGTGCCAGCAGTTTATCCGTCTACAATGAGCAGTTCTTC
-	TRBJ1-1	TRBV11-2	-	CASSLEGAALNTEAFF	TGTGCCAGCAGCTTAGAGGGTGCGGCGCTGAACACTGAAGCTTTCTTT
-	TRBJ1-1	TRBV29-1	-	CSVTGRGVEAFF	TGCAGCGTTACCGGCAGGGGTGTTGAAGCTTTCTTT
TRBD2	TRBJ2-1	TRBV9	-	CASMGLDSEQFF	TGTGCCAGCATGGGACTAGATTCTGAGCAGTTCTTC
-	TRBJ2-7	TRBV11-2	-	CASGGLTSSYEQYF	TGTGCCAGCGGGGGCCTGACTAGCTCCTACGAGCAGTACTTC
-	TRBJ1-4	TRBV7-9	once	CASSITGEKLFF	TGTGCCAGCAGCATCACAGGTGAAAAACTGTTTTTT
-	TRBJ2-7	TRBV7-9	-	CASGETNYEQYF	TGTGCCAGCGGGGAAACCAACTACGAGCAGTACTTC
-	TRBJ2-7	TRBV5-1	-	CASSPDYEQYF	TGCGCCAGCAGCCCCGATTACGAGCAGTACTTC
TRBD1	TRBJ2-7	TRBV19	-	CASSPRTGLPYEQYF	TGTGCCAGTAGTCCAAGGACAGGGCTTCCCTACGAGCAGTACTTC
TRBD1	TRBJ2-5	TRBV7-6	-	CASSANLRQGETQYF	TGTGCCAGCAGCGCAAACTTAAGACAGGGCGAGACCCAGTACTTC
-	TRBJ1-5	TRBV6-6	-	CASSPFRQPQHF	TGTGCCAGCAGTCCCTTCCGGCAGCCCCAGCATTTT
TRBD2	TRBJ2-3	TRBV28	-	CASSFGLAGGTDTQYF	TGTGCCAGCAGTTTTGGACTAGCGGGAGGCACAGATACGCAGTATTTT
-	TRBJ2-1	TRBV28	-	CASSFLVAATEQFF	TGTGCCAGCAGTTTCCTGGTGGCGGCCACTGAGCAGTTCTTC
TRBD2	TRBJ2-7	TRBV27	-	CASSLSLTSGRAAEQYF	TGTGCCAGCAGTTTATCCCTCACTAGCGGGAGGGCCGCCGAGCAGTACTTC
TRBD2	TRBJ2-7	TRBV28	-	CASSSTGTRIYEQYF	TGTGCCAGCTCATCGACCGGGACTAGAATTTACGAGCAGTACTTC
-	TRBJ2-1	TRBV4-1	-	CASSQDGSGYNEQFF	TGCGCCAGCAGCCAAGACGGGAGTGGCTACAATGAGCAGTTCTTC
-	TRBJ2-7	TRBV6-1	-	CASSELEWRSYEQYF	TGTGCCAGCAGTGAATTGGAGTGGCGCTCCTACGAGCAGTACTTC
TRBD1	TRBJ2-2	TRBV27	-	CASSPGTGEGGELFF	TGTGCCAGCAGTCCCGGGACAGGGGAGGGCGGGGAGCTGTTTTTT
TRBD2	TRBJ2-1	TRBV7-9	-	CASSPGSGSRTEQFF	TGTGCCAGCAGCCCGGGAAGCGGGAGTCGTACTGAGCAGTTCTTC
-	TRBJ1-4	TRBV27	-	CASSYSVAPKREKLFF	TGTGCCAGCAGTTACTCTGTGGCACCTAAAAGGGAAAAACTGTTTTTT
TRBD1	TRBJ2-1	TRBV7-9	-	CASLGTGLNEQFF	TGTGCCAGCCTGGGGACAGGCTTGAATGAGCAGTTCTTC
-	TRBJ2-2	TRBV6-1	-	CASNPRPNTGELFF	TGTGCCAGCAACCCTAGACCGAACACCGGGGAGCTGTTTTTT
TRBD2	TRBJ2-2	TRBV28	-	CASRGTSGRASGELFF	TGTGCCAGCAGGGGGACTAGCGGGAGGGCTTCCGGGGAGCTGTTTTTT
TRBD1	TRBJ2-5	TRBV7-8	-	CASSLDGTGSAWETQYF	TGTGCCAGCAGCTTAGACGGGACAGGGTCGGCGTGGGAGACCCAGTACTTC
-	TRBJ2-6	TRBV7-6	-	CASSFLQPDSGANVLTF	TGTGCCAGCAGCTTCCTACAGCCGGACTCTGGGGCCAACGTCCTGACTTTC
-	TRBJ2-7	TRBV27	-	CASSLQGLTYEQYF	TGTGCCAGCAGTTTACAGGGGCTAACCTACGAGCAGTACTTC
-	TRBJ1-2	TRBV10-1	-	CASSESLVYGYTF	TGCGCCAGCAGTGAGTCGCTAGTCTATGGCTACACCTTC
-	TRBJ2-7	TRBV14	-	CASSPTSYEQYF	TGTGCCAGCAGCCCCACATCCTACGAGCAGTACTTC
-	TRBJ1-2	TRBV4-2	-	CASSQDTGSNYGYTF	TGTGCCAGCAGCCAAGATACAGGATCAAACTATGGCTACACCTTC
-	TRBJ1-4	TRBV5-1	-	CASSGETDGSSEMANEKLFF	TGCGCCAGCAGCGGGGAGACAGATGGCTCTTCTGAGATGGCTAATGAAAAACTGTTTTTT
-	TRBJ1-5	TRBV4-2	-	CASSQFSNQPQHF	TGTGCCAGCAGCCAATTCAGCAATCAGCCCCAGCATTTT
TRBD2	TRBJ2-7	TRBV5-4	-	CASTAAGGSSYEQYF	TGTGCCAGCACCGCGGCGGGAGGGAGCTCCTACGAGCAGTACTTC
TRBD2	TRBJ2-2	TRBV5-1	-	CASSLGAGGWTGELFF	TGCGCCAGCAGCTTGGGCGCGGGAGGATGGACCGGGGAGCTGTTTTTT
-	TRBJ1-3	TRBV5-6	-	CASSFGLSSGNTIYF	TGTGCCAGCAGCTTTGGCCTAAGCTCTGGAAACACCATATATTTT
TRBD1	TRBJ2-7	TRBV6-1	-	CASSEGPDRYYEQYF	TGTGCCAGCAGTGAAGGCCCGGACAGGTACTACGAGCAGTACTTC
-	TRBJ2-2	TRBV27	-	CASSLRGSGELFF	TGTGCCAGCAGTTTAAGGGGTTCCGGGGAGCTGTTTTTT
-	TRBJ2-7	TRBV27	-	CASSLSPGPYEQYF	TGTGCCAGCAGTTTATCGCCAGGACCCTACGAGCAGTACTTC
TRBD2	TRBJ2-7	TRBV5-6	-	CASSPGLAGFSYEQYF	TGTGCCAGCAGCCCAGGACTAGCGGGCTTCTCCTACGAGCAGTACTTC
-	TRBJ1-1	TRBV7-6	-	CASSDNPDPMAAAFF	TGTGCCAGCAGCGACAATCCCGACCCCATGGCGGCAGCTTTCTTT
-	TRBJ2-2	TRBV27	-	CASSYGQPNTGELFF	TGTGCCAGCAGTTATGGTCAGCCGAACACCGGGGAGCTGTTTTTT
-	TRBJ1-1	TRBV27	-	CASSFSVNTEAFF	TGTGCCAGCAGTTTCTCCGTGAACACTGAAGCTTTCTTT
TRBD2	TRBJ2-5	TRBV9	-	CASSVAGGMETQYF	TGTGCCAGCAGCGTAGCGGGAGGAATGGAGACCCAGTACTTC
-	TRBJ2-3	TRBV7-9	-	CASSPPLPRTDTQYF	TGTGCCAGCAGCCCCCCACTCCCGCGCACAGATACGCAGTATTTT
-	TRBJ2-2	TRBV28	-	CASSVGTTGELFF	TGTGCCAGCAGTGTGGGAACGACCGGGGAGCTGTTTTTT
-	TRBJ1-5	TRBV5-6	-	CASSWGADQPQHF	TGTGCCAGCAGCTGGGGGGCCGATCAGCCCCAGCATTTT
TRBD1	TRBJ2-6	TRBV4-1	-	CASSQVGQGRTGANVLTF	TGCGCCAGCAGCCAAGTGGGACAGGGAAGGACTGGGGCCAACGTCCTGACTTTC
TRBD2	TRBJ2-3	TRBV18	-	CASSPDASGSDTDTQYF	TGTGCCAGCTCACCGGATGCTAGCGGGAGTGACACAGATACGCAGTATTTT